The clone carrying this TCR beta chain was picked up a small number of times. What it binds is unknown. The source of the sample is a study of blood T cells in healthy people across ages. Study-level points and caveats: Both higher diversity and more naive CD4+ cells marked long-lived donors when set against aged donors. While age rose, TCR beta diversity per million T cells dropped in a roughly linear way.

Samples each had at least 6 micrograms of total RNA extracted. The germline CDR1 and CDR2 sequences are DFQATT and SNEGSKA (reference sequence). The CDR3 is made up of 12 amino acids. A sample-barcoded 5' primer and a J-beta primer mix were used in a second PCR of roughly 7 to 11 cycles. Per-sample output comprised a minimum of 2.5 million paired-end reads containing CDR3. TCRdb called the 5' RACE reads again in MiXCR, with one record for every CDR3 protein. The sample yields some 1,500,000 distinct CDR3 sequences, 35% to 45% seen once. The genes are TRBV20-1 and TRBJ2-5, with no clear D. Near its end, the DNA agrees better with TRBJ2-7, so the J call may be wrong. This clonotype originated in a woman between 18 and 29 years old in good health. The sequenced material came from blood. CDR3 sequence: CSAGPLPNEQYF. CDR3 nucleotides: TGCAGTGCAGGACCTCTACCCAACGAGCAGTACTTC.